The 5 T cell receptor beta chains below were found in one sample sequenced in a study of blood T cells in healthy people across ages (dated by TCRdb to between 2014 and 2016). Library construction relied on 5' RACE. Instrument used: Illumina HiSeq 2500. A second PCR of about 7 to 12 cycles was performed with a sample-barcoded 5' primer and a J-beta primer mix. TCRdb redid the processing of the public reads, applying fastp at Q25 and MiXCR, and retained in-frame beta chains. Each record represents a unique CDR3 protein, reported with the most common genes and DNA among its rows. Present in this sample are around 710,000 distinct CDR3 sequences, more than 40% of which were seen just once. The ten largest clones add up to around 20% of the sample. The sequenced sample consisted of blood. These receptors were taken from an older woman in good health.

With respect to this clonotype: This sequence may be a read error, since a much larger clone differs from it by one base. This chain joins TRBV7-3 and TRBJ2-1; D might be TRBD2 (7 bases). Germline lookup yields CDR1 SGHTA and CDR2 FQGTGA. The length of the CDR3 is 18 residues. CDR3 nucleotides: TGTGCCGGCAGCTCCAAACCCTTGGGGGGGGCCACCTACAATGAGCAGTTCTTC. Translated: CAGSSKPLGGATYNEQFF.

This clonotype was counted many times. The chain carries TRBV4-2 and TRBJ2-7; 11 bases are a match to TRBD2. The CDR3 loop spans 17 amino acids. The germline V gene has CDR1 LGHNA and CDR2 YNFKEQ. V was clipped by 0 bases and J by 0 bases; unmatched bases: 4. The CDR3 protein is CASSQDGLAGGSYEQYF. The CDR3 DNA reads as TGTGCCAGCAGCCAAGATGGGCTAGCGGGGGGCTCCTACGAGCAGTACTTC.

Regarding this clonotype: A clone one base away is much larger, so this may be a read error. This chain connects TRBV4-2 to TRBJ2-1, with 13 nucleotides matching TRBD2. Germline V gene lookup returns CDR1 LGHNA and CDR2 YNFKEQ. Germline trimming cut 3 bases from V and 9 bases from J; bases unmatched to any gene: 14. There are 18 residues in the CDR3. The CDR3, as DNA: TGTGCCAGCAGCCAGGAGAGCCACACTAGCGGGGGGGTCCCTGAGCAGTTCTTC. Translation: CASSQESHTSGGVPEQFF.

The gene calls are TRBV7-9 and TRBJ2-3; tentatively, D is TRBD2 (5 bases). This CDR3 comprises 15 residues. Trimming removed 4 bases at V and 2 bases at J, with 13 bases between. The germline V gene has CDR1 SEHNR and CDR2 FQNEAQ (reference sequence). Here the CDR3 reads CASSSRGRITDTQYF. The CDR3 DNA reads TGTGCCAGCAGCTCCCGGGGTAGGATCACAGATACGCAGTATTTT.

This clonotype showed up just a few times. The gene calls are TRBV6-2 or TRBV6-3 and TRBJ1-6; TRBD1 might be the D (5 bases). The ends were cut back, 6 bases at V and 8 bases at J, with 8 bases in the middle. Per the germline V gene, CDR1 is MNHEY and CDR2 is SVGEGT. The CDR3 covers 12 residues. The CDR3 DNA reads TGTGCCAGCAGGCAGACAGATTCACCCCTCCACTTT. Its translation is CASRQTDSPLHF.